The 18 T cell receptor beta chains below were found in one sample sequenced in a study of T cells after yellow fever vaccination. TCRdb re-called the 5' RACE reads through MiXCR, storing one row per CDR3 protein. Seen here are some 240,000 distinct CDR3 sequences, around 5.2% observed once, and the top ten hold approximately 3.5%. Source: CD4+ T cells sorted from PBMCs, taken on the day of the yellow fever booster vaccination. These TCRs come from a man aged 18-30 years who received the YFV17D yellow fever vaccine.

The table lists this clonotype with a few counts. V and J are TRBV7-9 and TRBJ2-3, with D possibly being TRBD2 (5 bases). Deletions cut 2 bases from V and 1 base from J, with 10 bases between. Germline-derived CDR1 and CDR2 are SEHNR and FQNEAQ (reference sequence). The CDR3 totals 15 residues. The CDR3 coding sequence is TGTGCCAGCAGCTTAAAGTGGCGGGGCACAGATACGCAGTATTTT. Translated, it gives CASSLKWRGTDTQYF.

The chain combines TRBV27 with TRBJ2-2; TRBD1 matches at 8 bases. Germline lookup yields CDR1 MNHEY and CDR2 SMNVEV (reference sequence). J lost 7 bases, V lost 6 bases, and 7 bases had no gene match. The CDR3 consists of 14 residues. The CDR3 bases are TGTGCCAGCAGCCGGACAGGGTTCCGCGGGGAGCTGTTTTTT. Protein: CASSRTGFRGELFF.

The sample holds many counts of this clonotype. J is TRBJ1-1 and V is TRBV18, with D possibly being TRBD1 (5 bases). The CDR3 extends over 14 amino acids. V lost 3 bases to trimming and J lost 3 bases, with 11 bases between them. Germline V gene lookup returns CDR1 KGHSH and CDR2 LQKENI. CDR3 in amino acids: CASSPWDGDTEAFF. In DNA form, the CDR3 reads TGTGCCAGCTCACCGTGGGACGGAGACACTGAAGCTTTCTTT. The full variable domain, in which reference TRBV18 and TRBJ1-1 provide the parts outside the CDR3, is NAGVMQNPRHLVRRRGQEARLRCSPMKGHSHVYWYRQLPEEGLKFMVYLQKENIIDESGMPKERFSAEFPKEGPSILRIQQVVRGDSAAYFCASSPWDGDTEAFFGQGTRLTVV.

This clonotype was counted only a few times. The genes are TRBV6-6 and TRBJ2-2; D ambiguous. The CDR3 covers 15 residues. CDR1 MNHNY and CDR2 SVGAGI come from the germline V gene (reference sequence). The V end lost 2 bases, the J end lost 4 bases, and 11 bases lay between the germline ends. The CDR3: CASSYAVPGTGELFF. In DNA form, the CDR3 reads TGTGCCAGCAGTTACGCGGTACCGGGCACCGGGGAGCTGTTTTTT.

The CDR3 region is CASRAEQGRNQPQHF. The CDR3 DNA sequence: TGTGCCAGCAGAGCCGAACAGGGGCGCAATCAGCCCCAGCATTTT. V gene TRBV12-3 or TRBV12-4 combines with J gene TRBJ1-5; 7 bases map to TRBD1. The CDR3 covers 15 residues. Losses at the gene ends were 6 bases for V and 2 bases for J; bases not matched to a gene: 7.

Concerning this clonotype itself: Given a much more abundant clone one base away, this may be a read error. The chain employs TRBV28 and TRBJ2-1; D may correspond to TRBD1 or TRBD2 (6 bases each). The CDR3 runs to 15 residues. Trimming took off 5 bases at V and 9 bases at J, with 20 bases between the two ends. From germline, CDR1 is MDHEN and CDR2 SYDVKM. The CDR3 coding sequence is TGTGCCAGCAGTCGGGAGACAGGAGGAAAAATTGAGCAGTTCTTC. Translation: CASSRETGGKIEQFF.

This clonotype showed up many times. The chain recombines TRBV11-2 with TRBJ2-7; 7 bases match TRBD1. Per the germline V gene, CDR1 is SGHAT and CDR2 is FQNNGV. Trimming at V came to 5 bases and at J to 5 bases, leaving 9 bases not matched to a gene. The CDR3 is 14 amino acids. In DNA form, the CDR3 reads TGTGCCAGCAGCGGACAGGTGGGGGTGGACGAGCAGTACTTC. It yields the protein CASSGQVGVDEQYF.

The sample holds a few counts of this clonotype. The rearrangement joins TRBV10-2 to TRBJ2-1; 11 nucleotides match TRBD2. Germline V gene data show CDR1 as WSHSY and CDR2 as SAAADI. V lost 7 bases and J lost 9; bases outside the gene matches: 11. This CDR3 is 15 amino acids long. The CDR3 coding sequence is TGCGCCAGCATCCAAACTAGCGGGGGAGGCGGTGAGCAGTTCTTC. Protein product: CASIQTSGGGGEQFF.

In the case of this clonotype: Given a much more abundant clone one base away, this may be a read error. J is TRBJ1-2 and V is TRBV5-1, with D maybe TRBD1 (6 bases). This CDR3 has 13 residues. Germline CDR1 is SGHRS and CDR2 is YFSETQ. Trimming took 4 bases from V and 5 from J, leaving 12 bases between them. CDR3: CASSTGTKYGYTF. In nucleotides, the CDR3 is TGCGCCAGCAGCACGGGGACAAAGTATGGCTACACCTTC.

In this sample, this clonotype turned up many times. The rearrangement links TRBV5-1 to TRBJ2-7; tentative D call: TRBD1 (5 bases). CDR1 is SGHRS and CDR2 is YFSETQ in the germline V gene. The V end lost 0 bases, the J end lost 1 base, and 14 bases lay between the germline ends. The CDR3 covers 16 residues. CDR3 protein: CASSLAGGRVSYEQYF. CDR3 DNA: TGCGCCAGCAGCTTGGCCGGTGGCAGGGTGTCCTACGAGCAGTACTTC. Full variable domain (remainder filled in from reference TRBV5-1 and TRBJ2-7): KAGVTQTPRYLIKTRGQQVTLSCSPISGHRSVSWYQQTPGQGLQFLFEYFSETQRNKGNFPGRFSGRQFSNSRSEMNVSTLELGDSALYLCASSLAGGRVSYEQYFGPGTRLTVT.

This clonotype came up many times. The chain employs TRBV7-6 and TRBJ2-5, with D tentatively TRBD2 (6 bases). The V end was cut by 5 bases, the J end by 5 bases, with 18 bases between. Germline V gene sequence: CDR1 SGHVS, CDR2 FNYEAQ. The CDR3 contains 15 residues. CDR3 residues: CASSPRSGVRETQYF. CDR3 nucleotide sequence: TGTGCCAGCAGCCCAAGGTCGGGGGTACGGGAGACCCAGTACTTC. The full variable domain, its missing parts supplied by reference TRBV7-6 and TRBJ2-5, is GAGVSQSPRYKVTKRGQDVALRCDPISGHVSLYWYRQALGQGPEFLTYFNYEAQQDKSGLPNDRFSAERPEGSISTLTIQRTEQRDSAMYRCASSPRSGVRETQYFGPGTRLLVL.

This chain uses TRBV7-9 with TRBJ1-2; the D is unclear. CDR1 is SEHNR and CDR2 is FQNEAQ in the germline V gene (reference sequence). The CDR3 sequence is 13 residues long. V was clipped by 5 bases and J by 4 bases, with 11 bases between them. DNA of the CDR3: TGTGCCAGCAGCCCGGTCAGGTCCTATGGCTACACCTTC. Amino acid sequence: CASSPVRSYGYTF.

The chain combines TRBV6-2 or TRBV6-3 with TRBJ1-5; D gene ambiguous. The CDR3 has 17 amino acids. V dropped 4 bases and J dropped 0 bases, with 16 bases sitting between them. Per germline, CDR1 MNHEY and CDR2 SVGEGT. For the CDR3, the DNA is TGTGCCAGCAGTTTTGACGCTCCAGGATATAGCAATCAGCCCCAGCATTTT. It encodes CASSFDAPGYSNQPQHF.

In its sample, this clonotype was seen many times. The gene calls are TRBV7-3 and TRBJ1-1, with a weak D call TRBD1 (6 bases). There are 15 residues in the CDR3. Trimming left V 2 bases short and J 0 bases short, with 10 bases between. Per germline, CDR1 SGHTA and CDR2 FQGTGA. The CDR3, as DNA: TGTGCCAGCAGCTTACTCGGGGGCATGAACACTGAAGCTTTCTTT. This translates into CASSLLGGMNTEAFF.

This clonotype was observed many times. The chain couples TRBV20-1 to TRBJ2-5; D perhaps matches TRBD2 (5 bases). Germline-derived CDR1 and CDR2 are DFQATT and SNEGSKA (reference sequence). V lost 0 bases and J 5 bases, leaving 13 bases between the germline ends. The CDR3 length is 14 residues. DNA of the CDR3: TGCAGTGCTAGAGATTCGAGGGCCGGGGAGACCCAGTACTTC. Translation gives CSARDSRAGETQYF.

The chain has TRBV7-2 and TRBJ1-1, with unresolved D. From germline, CDR1 is SGHTA and CDR2 FQGNSA. The CDR3 has 15 residues. Between the trimmed V and J ends, which lost 5 bases and 1 base, there was a span of 14 bases. The CDR3 region has the DNA TGTGCCAGCAGCCCCCTCATTTTCCGGAACACTGAAGCTTTCTTT. Amino acid sequence: CASSPLIFRNTEAFF.

This chain links TRBV12-3 or TRBV12-4 with TRBJ1-2; possibly TRBD1 for D (5 bases). Between the trimmed V and J ends, which lost 6 bases and 10 bases, there was a span of 18 bases. The CDR3 consists of 13 residues. CDR3 DNA sequence: TGTGCCAGCAGCCTTTGGGGGACGTTTGCCTACACCTTC. This sequence encodes CASSLWGTFAYTF.

CDR3 nucleotide sequence: TGTGCCAGCAGGAGGACAGGGGAACGAAAACTGTTTTTT. This gives the protein CASRRTGERKLFF. The genes are TRBV28 and TRBJ1-4; 9 nucleotides line up with TRBD1. The CDR3 length is 13 residues. From germline, CDR1 is MDHEN and CDR2 SYDVKM. Unmatched junction bases numbered 6, after V lost 6 bases and J lost 10 bases.